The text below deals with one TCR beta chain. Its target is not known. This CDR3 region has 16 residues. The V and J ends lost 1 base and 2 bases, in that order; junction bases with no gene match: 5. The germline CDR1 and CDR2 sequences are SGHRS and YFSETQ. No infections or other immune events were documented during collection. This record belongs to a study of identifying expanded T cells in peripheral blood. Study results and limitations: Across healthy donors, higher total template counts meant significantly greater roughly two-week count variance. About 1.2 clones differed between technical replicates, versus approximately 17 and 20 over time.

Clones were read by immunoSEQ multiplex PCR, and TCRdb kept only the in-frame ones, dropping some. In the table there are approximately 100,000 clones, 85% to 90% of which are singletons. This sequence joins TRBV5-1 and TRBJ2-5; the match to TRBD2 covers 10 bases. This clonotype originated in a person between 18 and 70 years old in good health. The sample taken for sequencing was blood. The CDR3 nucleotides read TGCGCCAGCAGCTTGCGCAGCGGGGGGGTGCAAGAGACCCAGTACTTC. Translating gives CASSLRSGGVQETQYF.